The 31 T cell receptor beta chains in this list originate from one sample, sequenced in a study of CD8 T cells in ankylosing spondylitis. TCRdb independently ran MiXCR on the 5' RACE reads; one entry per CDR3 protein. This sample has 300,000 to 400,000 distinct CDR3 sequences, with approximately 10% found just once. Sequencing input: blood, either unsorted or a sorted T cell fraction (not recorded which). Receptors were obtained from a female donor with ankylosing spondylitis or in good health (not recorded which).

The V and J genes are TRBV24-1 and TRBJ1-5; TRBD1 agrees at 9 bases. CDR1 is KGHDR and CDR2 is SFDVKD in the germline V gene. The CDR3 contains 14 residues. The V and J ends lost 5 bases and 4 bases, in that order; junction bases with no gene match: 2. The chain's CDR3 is CATSGQGVNQPQHF. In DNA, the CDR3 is TGTGCCACCAGTGGACAGGGGGTAAATCAGCCCCAGCATTTT.

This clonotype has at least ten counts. The CDR3 is CASSFGMGNEQFF. CDR3 sequence (DNA): TGTGCCAGCAGCTTTGGAATGGGGAATGAGCAGTTCTTC. This chain connects TRBV7-3 to TRBJ2-1, with D hard to call. This CDR3 contains 13 residues. Trimming shortened V by 3 bases and J by 7 bases, and 10 bases separated the two germline ends. Germline loops: CDR1 SGHTA, CDR2 FQGTGA.

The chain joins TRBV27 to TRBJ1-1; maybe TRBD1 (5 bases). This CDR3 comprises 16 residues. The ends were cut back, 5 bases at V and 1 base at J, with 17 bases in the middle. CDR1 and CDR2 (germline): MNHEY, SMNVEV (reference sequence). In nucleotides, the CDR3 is TGTGCCAGCAGTCCATACTATTCGACAGCGAACACTGAAGCTTTCTTT. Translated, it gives CASSPYYSTANTEAFF.

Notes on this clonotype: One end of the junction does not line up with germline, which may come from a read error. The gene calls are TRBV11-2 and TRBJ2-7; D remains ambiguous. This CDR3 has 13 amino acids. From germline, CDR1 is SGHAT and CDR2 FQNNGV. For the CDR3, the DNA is TGTGCCAGCAGCGATATAGTGGCGCACGAGCAGAACTTC. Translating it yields CASSDIVAHEQNF.

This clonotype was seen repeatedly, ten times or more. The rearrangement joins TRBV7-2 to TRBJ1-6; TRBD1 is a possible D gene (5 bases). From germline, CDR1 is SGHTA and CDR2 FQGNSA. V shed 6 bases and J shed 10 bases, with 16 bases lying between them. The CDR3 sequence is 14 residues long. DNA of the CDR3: TGTGCCAGCAGGCTGGGCAGGGCATTGTCACCCCTCCACTTT. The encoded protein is CASRLGRALSPLHF.

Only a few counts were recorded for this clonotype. The CDR3 DNA reads as TGTGCCAGCAGCGCGGGCGATCGGGTGTCTGAAGCTTTCTTT. It yields the protein CASSAGDRVSEAFF. The chain carries TRBV9 and TRBJ1-1; D remains unclear. The CDR3 runs 14 residues. V was shortened by 3 bases and J by 6 bases, with 15 bases between the two germline ends. Looked up from germline, CDR1 is SGDLS and CDR2 is YYNGEE.

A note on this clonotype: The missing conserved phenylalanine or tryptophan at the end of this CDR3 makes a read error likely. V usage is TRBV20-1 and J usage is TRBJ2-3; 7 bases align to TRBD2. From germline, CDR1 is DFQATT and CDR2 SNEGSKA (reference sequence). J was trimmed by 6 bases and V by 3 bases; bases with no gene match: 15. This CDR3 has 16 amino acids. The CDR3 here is CSARALQQREWDTQYS. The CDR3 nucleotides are TGCAGTGCTAGGGCCCTACAGCAGCGGGAATGGGATACGCAGTATTCT.

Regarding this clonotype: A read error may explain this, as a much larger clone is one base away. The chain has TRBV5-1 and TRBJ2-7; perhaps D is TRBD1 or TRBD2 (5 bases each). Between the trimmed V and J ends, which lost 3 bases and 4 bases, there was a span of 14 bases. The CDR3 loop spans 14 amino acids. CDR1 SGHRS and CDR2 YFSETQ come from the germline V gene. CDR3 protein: CASSSRGVGYEQYF. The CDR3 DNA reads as TGCGCCAGCAGCTCACGGGGCGTCGGGTACGAGCAGTACTTC. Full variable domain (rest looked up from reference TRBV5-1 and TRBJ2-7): KAGVTQTPRYLIKTRGQQVTLSCSPISGHRSVSWYQQTPGQGLQFLFEYFSETQRNKGNFPGRFSGRQFSNSRSEMNVSTLELGDSALYLCASSSRGVGYEQYFGPGTRLTVT.

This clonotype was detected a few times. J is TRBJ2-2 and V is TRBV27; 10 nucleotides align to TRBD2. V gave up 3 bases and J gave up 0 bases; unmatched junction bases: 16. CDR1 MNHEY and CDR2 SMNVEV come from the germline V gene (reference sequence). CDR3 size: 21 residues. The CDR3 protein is CASSFTRLAGVVKSNTGELFF. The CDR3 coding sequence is TGTGCCAGCAGTTTTACTAGGCTAGCGGGAGTTGTAAAGTCGAACACCGGGGAGCTGTTTTTT.

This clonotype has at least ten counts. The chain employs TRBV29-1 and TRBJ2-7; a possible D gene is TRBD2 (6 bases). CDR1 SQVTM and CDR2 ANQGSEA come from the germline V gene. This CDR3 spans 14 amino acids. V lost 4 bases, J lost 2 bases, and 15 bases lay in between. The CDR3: CSVALTRGPYEQYF. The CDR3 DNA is TGCAGCGTTGCCCTGACTAGAGGCCCCTACGAGCAGTACTTC.

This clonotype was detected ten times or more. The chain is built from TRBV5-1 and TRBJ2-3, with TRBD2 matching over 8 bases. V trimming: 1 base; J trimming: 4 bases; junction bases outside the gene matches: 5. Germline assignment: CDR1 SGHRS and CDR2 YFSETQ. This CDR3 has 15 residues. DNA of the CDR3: TGCGCCAGCAGCTTGCGAGGACTAGCCGCAGATACGCAGTATTTT. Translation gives CASSLRGLAADTQYF.

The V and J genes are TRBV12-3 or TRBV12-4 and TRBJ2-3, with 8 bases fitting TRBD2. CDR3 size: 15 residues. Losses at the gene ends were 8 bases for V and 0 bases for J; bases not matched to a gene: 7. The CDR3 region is CASRPGGTSTDTQYF. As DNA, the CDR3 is TGTGCCAGCCGGCCGGGGGGGACTAGCACAGATACGCAGTATTTT.

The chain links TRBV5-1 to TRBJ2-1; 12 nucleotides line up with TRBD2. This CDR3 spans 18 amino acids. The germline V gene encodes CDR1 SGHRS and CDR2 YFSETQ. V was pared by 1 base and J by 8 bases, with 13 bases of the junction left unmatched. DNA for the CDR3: TGCGCCAGCAGCTTGACTCGAGTGGGGACTAGCGGGTGGGATGAGCAGTTCTTC. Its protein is CASSLTRVGTSGWDEQFF. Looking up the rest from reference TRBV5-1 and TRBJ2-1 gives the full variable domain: KAGVTQTPRYLIKTRGQQVTLSCSPISGHRSVSWYQQTPGQGLQFLFEYFSETQRNKGNFPGRFSGRQFSNSRSEMNVSTLELGDSALYLCASSLTRVGTSGWDEQFFGPGTRLTVL.

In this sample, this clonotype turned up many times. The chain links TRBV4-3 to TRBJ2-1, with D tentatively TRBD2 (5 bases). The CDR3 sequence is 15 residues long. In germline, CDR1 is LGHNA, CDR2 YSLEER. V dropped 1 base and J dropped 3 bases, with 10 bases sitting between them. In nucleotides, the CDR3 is TGCGCCAGCAGCCAAGCCCCGGGGAGCTACAATGAGCAGTTCTTC. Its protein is CASSQAPGSYNEQFF.

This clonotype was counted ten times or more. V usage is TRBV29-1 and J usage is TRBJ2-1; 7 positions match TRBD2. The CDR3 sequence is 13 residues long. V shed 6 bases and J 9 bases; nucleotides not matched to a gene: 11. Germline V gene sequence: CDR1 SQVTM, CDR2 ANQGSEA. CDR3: CSVSSGTYLEQFF. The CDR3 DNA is TGCAGCGTATCTAGCGGTACCTATCTTGAGCAGTTCTTC.

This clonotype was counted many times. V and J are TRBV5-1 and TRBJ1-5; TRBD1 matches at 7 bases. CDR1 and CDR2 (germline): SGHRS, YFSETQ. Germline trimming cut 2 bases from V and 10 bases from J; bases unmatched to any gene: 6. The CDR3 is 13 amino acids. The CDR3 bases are TGCGCCAGCAGCTTCGACAGGGATAGTCCCCAGCATTTT. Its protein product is CASSFDRDSPQHF.

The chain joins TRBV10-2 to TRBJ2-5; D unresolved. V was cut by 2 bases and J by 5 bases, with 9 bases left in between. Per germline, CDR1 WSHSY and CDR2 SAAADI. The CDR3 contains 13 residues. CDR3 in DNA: TGCGCCAGCAGTGAGGTGGTTGAGGAGACCCAGTACTTC. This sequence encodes CASSEVVEETQYF.

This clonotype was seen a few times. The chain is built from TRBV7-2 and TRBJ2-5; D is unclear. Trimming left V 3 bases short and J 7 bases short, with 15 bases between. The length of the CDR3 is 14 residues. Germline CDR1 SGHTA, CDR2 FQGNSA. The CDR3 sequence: CASSFSDPSGTQYF. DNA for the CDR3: TGTGCCAGCAGCTTTTCCGACCCTTCGGGGACCCAGTACTTC.

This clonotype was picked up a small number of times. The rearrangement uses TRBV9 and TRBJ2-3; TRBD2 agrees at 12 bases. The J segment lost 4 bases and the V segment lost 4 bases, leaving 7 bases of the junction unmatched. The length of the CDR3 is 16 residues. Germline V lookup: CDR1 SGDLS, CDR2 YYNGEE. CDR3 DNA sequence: TGTGCCAGCAGCACACCGACTAGCGGGAGAGCAGATACGCAGTATTTT. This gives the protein CASSTPTSGRADTQYF.

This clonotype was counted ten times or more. The CDR3 here is CASSPSGTGGLNYGYTF. The CDR3 coding sequence is TGTGCCAGCAGTCCTTCCGGGACAGGGGGCTTAAACTATGGCTACACCTTC. The chain combines TRBV9 with TRBJ1-2, with 12 bases that match TRBD1. The ends lost 5 bases at V and 2 bases at J; junction bases unmatched: 10. There are 17 residues in the CDR3. Germline V gene sequence: CDR1 SGDLS, CDR2 YYNGEE.

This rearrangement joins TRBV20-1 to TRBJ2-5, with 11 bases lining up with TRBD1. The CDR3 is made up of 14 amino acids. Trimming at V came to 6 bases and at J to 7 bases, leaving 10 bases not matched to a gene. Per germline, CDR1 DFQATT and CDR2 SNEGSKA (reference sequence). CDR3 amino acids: CSAGGTGGFGTQYF. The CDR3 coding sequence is TGCAGTGCCGGGGGGACAGGGGGATTCGGGACCCAGTACTTC.

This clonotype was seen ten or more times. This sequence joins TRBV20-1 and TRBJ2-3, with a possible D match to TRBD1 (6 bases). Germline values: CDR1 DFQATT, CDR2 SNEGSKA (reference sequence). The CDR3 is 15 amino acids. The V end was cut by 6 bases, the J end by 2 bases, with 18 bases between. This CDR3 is CSASGHGIITDTQYF. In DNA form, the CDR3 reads TGCAGTGCCTCGGGACACGGAATCATCACAGATACGCAGTATTTT.

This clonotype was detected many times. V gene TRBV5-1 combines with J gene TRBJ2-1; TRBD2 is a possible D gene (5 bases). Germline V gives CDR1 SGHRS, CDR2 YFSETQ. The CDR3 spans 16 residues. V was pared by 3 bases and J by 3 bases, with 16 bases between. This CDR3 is CASSSQSRGRYNEQFF. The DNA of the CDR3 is TGCGCCAGCAGCTCCCAGAGTCGGGGTCGCTACAATGAGCAGTTCTTC.

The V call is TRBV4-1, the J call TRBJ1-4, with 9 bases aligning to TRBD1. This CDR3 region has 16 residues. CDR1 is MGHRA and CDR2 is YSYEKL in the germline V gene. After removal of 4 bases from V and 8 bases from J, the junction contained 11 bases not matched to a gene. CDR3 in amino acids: CASSRIWTGAGEKLFF. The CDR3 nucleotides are TGCGCCAGCAGCCGAATCTGGACAGGGGCAGGGGAAAAACTGTTTTTT.

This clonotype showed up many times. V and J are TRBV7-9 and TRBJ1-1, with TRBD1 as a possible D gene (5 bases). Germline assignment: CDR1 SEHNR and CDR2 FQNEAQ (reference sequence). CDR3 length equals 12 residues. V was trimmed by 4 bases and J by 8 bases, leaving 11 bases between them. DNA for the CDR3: TGTGCCAGCAGCTACGGGACGTCCGAAGCTTTCTTT. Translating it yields CASSYGTSEAFF.

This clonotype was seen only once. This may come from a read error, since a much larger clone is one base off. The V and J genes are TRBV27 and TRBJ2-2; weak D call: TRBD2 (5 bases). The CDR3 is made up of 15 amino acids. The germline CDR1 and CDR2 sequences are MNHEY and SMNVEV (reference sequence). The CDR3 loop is CASSFGGANTGELVF. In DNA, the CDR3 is TGTGCCAGCAGTTTCGGCGGAGCGAACACCGGGGAGCTGGTTTTT.

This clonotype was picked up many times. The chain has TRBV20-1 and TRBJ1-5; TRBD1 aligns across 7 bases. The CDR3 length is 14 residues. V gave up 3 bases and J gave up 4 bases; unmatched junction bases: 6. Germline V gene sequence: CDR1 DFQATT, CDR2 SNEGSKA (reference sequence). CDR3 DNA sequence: TGCAGTGCTAGTGTTCAGGGGGGGAATCAGCCCCAGCATTTT. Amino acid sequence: CSASVQGGNQPQHF.

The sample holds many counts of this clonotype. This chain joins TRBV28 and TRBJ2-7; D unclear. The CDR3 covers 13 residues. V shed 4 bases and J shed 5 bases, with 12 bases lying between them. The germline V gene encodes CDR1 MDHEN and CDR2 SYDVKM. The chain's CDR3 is CASSSPGIHEQYF. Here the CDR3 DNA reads TGTGCCAGCAGTTCCCCCGGTATCCACGAGCAGTACTTC. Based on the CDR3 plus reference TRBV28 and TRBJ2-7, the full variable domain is DVKVTQSSRYLVKRTGEKVFLECVQDMDHENMFWYRQDPGLGLRLIYFSYDVKMKEKGDIPEGYSVSREKKERFSLILESASTNQTSMYLCASSSPGIHEQYFGPGTRLTVT.

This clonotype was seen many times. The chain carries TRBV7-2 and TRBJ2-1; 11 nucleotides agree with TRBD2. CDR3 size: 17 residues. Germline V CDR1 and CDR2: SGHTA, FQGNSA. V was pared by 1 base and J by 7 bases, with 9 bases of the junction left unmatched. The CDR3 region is CASSLVTSGAYFNEQFF. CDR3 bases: TGTGCCAGCAGCTTAGTGACTAGCGGGGCCTACTTTAATGAGCAGTTCTTC.

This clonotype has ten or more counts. The CDR3 region is CASSLAPGLRGNTEAFF. The CDR3, as DNA: TGCGCCAGCAGCTTGGCCCCGGGGCTGAGGGGGAACACTGAAGCTTTCTTT. The V and J genes are TRBV5-1 and TRBJ1-1, with a tentative D call TRBD1 (5 bases). The CDR3 length is 17 residues. The germline CDR1 and CDR2 sequences are SGHRS and YFSETQ. With 0 bases removed from V and 1 base from J, the gap between germline ends came to 16 bases.

The CDR3 DNA is TGTGCCAGCAGTTTAGGAGGGACACTTCCCTACGAGCAGTACTTC. Protein: CASSLGGTLPYEQYF. The rearrangement links TRBV28 to TRBJ2-7; the D call may be TRBD1 or TRBD2 (6 bases each). Deletions cut 2 bases from V and 2 bases from J, with 13 bases between. The CDR3 loop spans 15 amino acids. Per germline, CDR1 MDHEN and CDR2 SYDVKM.